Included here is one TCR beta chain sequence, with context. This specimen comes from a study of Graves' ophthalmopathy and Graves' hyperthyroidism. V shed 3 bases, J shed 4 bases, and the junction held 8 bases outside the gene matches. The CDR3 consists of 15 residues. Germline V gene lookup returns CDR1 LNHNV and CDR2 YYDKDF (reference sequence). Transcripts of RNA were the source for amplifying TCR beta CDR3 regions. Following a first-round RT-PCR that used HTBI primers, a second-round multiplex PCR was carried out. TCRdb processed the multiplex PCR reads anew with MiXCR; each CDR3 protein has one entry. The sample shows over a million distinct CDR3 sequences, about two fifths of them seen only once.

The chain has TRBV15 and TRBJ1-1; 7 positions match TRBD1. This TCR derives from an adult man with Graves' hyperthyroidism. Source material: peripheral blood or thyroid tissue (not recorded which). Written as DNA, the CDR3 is TGTGCCACCAGCAGGTACAGACAGGGTCCCACTGAAGCTTTCTTT. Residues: CATSRYRQGPTEAFF.